This TCR beta chain was found in a study of cytomegalovirus exposure and HLA in healthy donors. General study findings and limits: According to the study, roughly 160 TCR beta chains were cytomegalovirus-associated. TCR beta V- and J-gene trimming was later associated with a missense DCLRE1C variant.

Donors counted as nominally healthy when sampled, yet unrecorded immune exposures were likely. On this clone: Its matching antigen is unknown.

Amplification used 60 Vbeta primers and 13 Jbeta primers. Method: immunoSEQ multiplex PCR; TCRdb's copy keeps in-frame clones and lacks some. The data hold 150,000 to 200,000 clones, with approximately 85% observed a single time. This CDR3 has 16 residues. Germline V gene data show CDR1 as SGHRS and CDR2 as YFSETQ. Trimming at V came to 5 bases and at J to 0 bases, leaving 9 bases not matched to a gene. Sequences were obtained from PBMCs. The rearrangement uses TRBV5-1 and TRBJ2-3; 7 bases agree with TRBD2. The sequence was collected from a woman aged 45 to 65 in good health and CMV-seronegative. The CDR3, as DNA: TGCGCCAGCAGTTCCCGTAGCGGGTCTAGCACAGATACGCAGTATTTT. The encoded protein is CASSSRSGSSTDTQYF.